The clone carrying this T cell receptor beta chain has ten or more counts. CDR3 length: 14 amino acids. Germline CDR1 reads KGHSH; CDR2 reads LQKENI. The V gene lost 0 bases and the J gene lost 0 bases, with 5 bases spanning the gap. TCRdb re-derived calls from the 5' RACE reads in MiXCR, one entry per CDR3 protein. The top ten clones hold around a fifth of a sample with about 240,000 distinct CDR3 sequences, over 9% of them seen once. This specimen comes from a study of T-cell memory formation after mild COVID-19. The sequenced sample was PBMCs or a T cell subset sorted from them (not recorded which). The sequence derives from a man aged 18-30 years who had mild COVID-19 (a few samples of this study predate the infection). Cell type and time point are not known. The J gene is TRBJ2-5, the V gene TRBV18; no definite D call. The CDR3 protein is CASSPPGYQETQYF. The CDR3 nucleotides are TGTGCCAGCTCACCACCAGGGTACCAAGAGACCCAGTACTTC. The variable domain in full, completed from reference TRBV18 and TRBJ2-5, reads NAGVMQNPRHLVRRRGQEARLRCSPMKGHSHVYWYRQLPEEGLKFMVYLQKENIIDESGMPKERFSAEFPKEGPSILRIQQVVRGDSAAYFCASSPPGYQETQYFGPGTRLLVL.